This T cell receptor beta chain came from a study of cytomegalovirus exposure and HLA in healthy donors. The CDR3 is 15 residues long. V was clipped by 2 bases and J by 10 bases; unmatched bases: 8. CDR1 is MNHEY, CDR2 SMNVEV, per germline (reference sequence). Though probably carrying unrecorded immune exposures, donors were nominally healthy at sampling. Study-wide results and limits: Researchers counted around 180 TCR beta chains as cytomegalovirus-associated. In a later analysis, common viral pathogens appeared linked to several of the most significant clusters.

The study ran its PCR with 60 Vbeta and 13 Jbeta primers. Produced via immunoSEQ multiplex PCR; TCRdb's table is partial and in-frame only. This table has 95,000 to 100,000 clones, 74% appearing once. Points on this clone: Its specificity is unknown.

The chain couples TRBV27 to TRBJ2-1, with 10 bases fitting TRBD1. This clonotype was sampled from a male donor in good health and CMV-seronegative. The specimen sequenced was PBMCs. The CDR3: CASSLGTGAFQEQFF. The DNA of the CDR3 is TGTGCCAGCAGTTTAGGGACAGGGGCATTTCAGGAGCAGTTCTTC.